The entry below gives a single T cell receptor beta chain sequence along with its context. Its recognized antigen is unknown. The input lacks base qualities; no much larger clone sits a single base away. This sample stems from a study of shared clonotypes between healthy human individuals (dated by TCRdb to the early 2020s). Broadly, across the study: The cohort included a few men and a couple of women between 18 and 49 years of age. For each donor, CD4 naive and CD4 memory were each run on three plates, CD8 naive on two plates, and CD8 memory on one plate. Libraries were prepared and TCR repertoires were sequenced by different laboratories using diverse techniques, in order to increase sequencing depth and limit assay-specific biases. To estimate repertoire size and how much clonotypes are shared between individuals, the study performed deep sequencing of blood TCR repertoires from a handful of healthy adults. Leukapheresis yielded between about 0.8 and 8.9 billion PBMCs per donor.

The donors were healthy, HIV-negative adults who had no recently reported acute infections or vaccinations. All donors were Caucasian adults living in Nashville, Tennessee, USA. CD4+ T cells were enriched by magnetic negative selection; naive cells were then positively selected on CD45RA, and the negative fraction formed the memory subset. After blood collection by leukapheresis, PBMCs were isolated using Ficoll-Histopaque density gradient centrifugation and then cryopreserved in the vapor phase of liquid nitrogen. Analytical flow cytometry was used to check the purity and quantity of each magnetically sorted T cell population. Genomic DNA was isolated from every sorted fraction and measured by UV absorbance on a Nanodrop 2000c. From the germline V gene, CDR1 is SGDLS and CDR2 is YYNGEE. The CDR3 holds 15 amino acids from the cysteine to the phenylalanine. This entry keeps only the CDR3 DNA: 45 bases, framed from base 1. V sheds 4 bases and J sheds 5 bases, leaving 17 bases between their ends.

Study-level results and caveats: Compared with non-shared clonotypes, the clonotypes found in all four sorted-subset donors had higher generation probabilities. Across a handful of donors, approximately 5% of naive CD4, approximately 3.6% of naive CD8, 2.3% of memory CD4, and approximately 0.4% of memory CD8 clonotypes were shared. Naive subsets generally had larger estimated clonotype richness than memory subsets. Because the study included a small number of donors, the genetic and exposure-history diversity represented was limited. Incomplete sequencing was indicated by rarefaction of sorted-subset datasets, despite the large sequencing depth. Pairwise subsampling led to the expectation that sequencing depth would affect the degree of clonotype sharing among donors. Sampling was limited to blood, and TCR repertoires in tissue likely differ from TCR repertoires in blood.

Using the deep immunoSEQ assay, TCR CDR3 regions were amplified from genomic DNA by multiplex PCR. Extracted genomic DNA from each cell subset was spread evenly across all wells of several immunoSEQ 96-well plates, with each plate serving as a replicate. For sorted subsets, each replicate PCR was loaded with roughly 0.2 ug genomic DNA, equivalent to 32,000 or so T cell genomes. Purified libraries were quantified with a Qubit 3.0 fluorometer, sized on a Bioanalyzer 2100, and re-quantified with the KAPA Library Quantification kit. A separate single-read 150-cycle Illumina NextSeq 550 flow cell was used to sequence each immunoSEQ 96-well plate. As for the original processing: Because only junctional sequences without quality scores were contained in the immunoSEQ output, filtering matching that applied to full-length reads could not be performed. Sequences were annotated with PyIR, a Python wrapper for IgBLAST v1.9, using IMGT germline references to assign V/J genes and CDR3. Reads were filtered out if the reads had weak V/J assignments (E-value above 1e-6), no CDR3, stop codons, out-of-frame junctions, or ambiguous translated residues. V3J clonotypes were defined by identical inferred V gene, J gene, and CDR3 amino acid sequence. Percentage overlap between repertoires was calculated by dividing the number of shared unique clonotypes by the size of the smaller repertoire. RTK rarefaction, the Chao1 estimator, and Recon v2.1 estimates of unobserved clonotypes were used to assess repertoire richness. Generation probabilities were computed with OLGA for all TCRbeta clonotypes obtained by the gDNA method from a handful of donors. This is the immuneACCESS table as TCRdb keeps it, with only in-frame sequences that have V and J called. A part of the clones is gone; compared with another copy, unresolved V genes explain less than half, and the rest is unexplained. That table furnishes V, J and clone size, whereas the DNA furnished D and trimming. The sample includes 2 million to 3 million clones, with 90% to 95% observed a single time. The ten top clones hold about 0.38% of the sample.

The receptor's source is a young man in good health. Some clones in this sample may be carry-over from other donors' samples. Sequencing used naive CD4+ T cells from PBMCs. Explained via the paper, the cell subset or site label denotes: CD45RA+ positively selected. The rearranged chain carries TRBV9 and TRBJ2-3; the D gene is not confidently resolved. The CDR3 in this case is CASSPRTDRGDTQYF. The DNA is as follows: TGTGCCAGCAGCCCTCGGACCGACCGAGGAGATACGCAGTATTTT.